A selection of T cell receptor beta chains follows, all from one sample in a study of PD-L1 blockade in urothelial cancer. This table comes from immunoSEQ multiplex PCR, and its TCRdb copy is limited to in-frame clones, with some not included. The sample holds tens of thousands of clones; 80% to 90% are singletons and the top ten take about 1%. The sample was PBMCs, taken around atezolizumab (anti-PD-L1) treatment. These TCRs come from an elderly woman with urothelial cancer. CDR3s include the opening cysteine and the closing phenylalanine or tryptophan. A D gene is named only where the DNA matches it firmly. Size values are once, few and many counts, or a class for expanded clones, and some rows have none.

d_gene	j_gene	v_gene	abundance	len	CDR3aa	CDR3nt
.	TRBJ2-4	TRBV4-1	.	15	CASSHPAFGEGFQYF	.
TRBD1	TRBJ2-1	TRBV7-8	.	14	CASSLPGGRNEQFF	TGTGCCAGCAGCTTACCAGGGGGCCGAAATGAGCAGTTCTTC
TRBD1	TRBJ2-1	TRBV19	once	15	CASSVQGAPRNEQFF	TGTGCCAGTAGTGTACAGGGGGCGCCGAGGAATGAGCAGTTCTTC
.	TRBJ1-4	TRBV25-1	.	11	CARQGNEKLFF	TGTGCCAGACAGGGTAATGAAAAACTGTTTTTT
TRBD1	TRBJ2-5	TRBV28	.	14	CASSPSTGGRTQYF	TGTGCCAGCAGTCCTTCAACAGGGGGCAGGACCCAGTACTTC
.	TRBJ2-3	TRBV7-6	.	13	CASSYTSTDTQYF	TGTGCCAGCAGCTATACTAGCACAGATACGCAGTATTTT
.	TRBJ2-2	TRBV5-1	.	13	CASSLQNTGELFF	TGCGCCAGCAGCTTACAGAACACCGGGGAGCTGTTTTTT
.	TRBJ1-6	TRBV6-1	.	17	CASSEVGGSSYNSPLHF	TGTGCCAGCAGTGAAGTTGGGGGGAGCTCCTATAATTCACCCCTCCACTTT
TRBD2	TRBJ2-1	TRBV27	.	15	CASSRGLAAHNEQFF	TGTGCCAGCAGTCGTGGGCTAGCGGCCCACAATGAGCAGTTCTTC
.	TRBJ1-5	TRBV28	.	12	CASIGVNQPQHF	TGTGCCAGCATTGGAGTTAATCAGCCCCAGCATTTT
.	TRBJ2-7	TRBV2	.	14	CASSEGTYLYEQYF	TGTGCCAGCAGTGAAGGGACATATCTCTACGAGCAGTACTTC
.	TRBJ1-1	TRBV27	.	17	CASSFRYYGRENTEAFF	TGTGCCAGCAGTTTCCGATACTATGGCAGGGAGAACACTGAAGCTTTCTTT
.	TRBJ2-7	TRBV18	.	16	CASQSLGSGALREQYF	TGTGCCAGCCAGAGCCTGGGTAGCGGTGCTTTGAGAGAGCAGTACTTC
.	TRBJ2-2	TRBV5-1	.	15	CASSLAPGGDGELFF	TGCGCCAGCAGCTTGGCACCTGGAGGGGACGGGGAGCTGTTTTTT
TRBD1	TRBJ1-3	TRBV9	.	16	CASSVGIDRGGNTIYF	TGTGCCAGCAGCGTAGGGATCGACAGGGGAGGAAACACCATATATTTT
TRBD2	TRBJ2-5	TRBV5-4	.	13	CAGTSGSRETQYF	TGTGCCGGGACTAGCGGGAGTAGAGAGACCCAGTACTTC
TRBD1	TRBJ2-5	TRBV4-2	.	15	CASSPLGQKQETQYF	TGTGCCAGCAGCCCCCTGGGACAGAAGCAAGAGACCCAGTACTTC
.	TRBJ1-2	TRBV28	.	15	CASTPLRGRSNGYTF	TGTGCCAGCACCCCACTGCGGGGGCGTTCTAATGGCTACACCTTC
.	TRBJ1-1	TRBV4-1	.	14	CASSQEDRNTEAFF	TGCGCCAGCAGCCAAGAGGACAGGAACACTGAAGCTTTCTTT
.	TRBJ2-3	TRBV21-1	.	15	CASSIGHCVTDTQYF	TGTGCCAGCAGCATCGGACACTGTGTTACAGATACGCAGTATTTT
TRBD1	TRBJ1-1	TRBV19	.	13	CASMLTGGVEAFF	TGTGCCAGTATGCTGACAGGGGGAGTTGAAGCTTTCTTT
.	TRBJ1-2	TRBV7-8	.	12	CASSGRSGGYTF	TGTGCCAGCAGCGGCCGGAGCGGGGGCTACACCTTC
.	TRBJ2-1	TRBV27	.	13	CASSFAGRNEQFF	TGTGCCAGCAGTTTTGCGGGGCGGAATGAGCAGTTCTTC
TRBD1	TRBJ2-3	TRBV5-1	.	16	CASSLGATGGGDTQYF	TGCGCCAGCAGCTTGGGGGCGACAGGGGGAGGGGATACGCAGTATTTT
TRBD2	TRBJ2-3	TRBV7-2	.	16	CASSVTSGSVADTQYF	TGTGCCAGCAGCGTGACTAGCGGGAGCGTGGCAGATACGCAGTATTTT
.	TRBJ2-2	TRBV6-4	.	14	CASSALLNTGELFF	TGTGCCAGCAGTGCCCTACTGAACACCGGGGAGCTGTTTTTT
.	TRBJ1-4	TRBV28	.	15	CASSLPITQNEKLFF	TGTGCCAGCAGTCTCCCCATTACCCAGAATGAAAAACTGTTTTTT
.	TRBJ2-7	TRBV28	.	14	CASSLGNPAYEQYF	TGTGCCAGCAGTTTAGGCAACCCTGCCTACGAGCAGTACTTC
TRBD1	TRBJ2-7	TRBV27	once	15	CASREYRDRGNEQYF	TGTGCCAGCAGAGAATACCGGGACAGGGGCAATGAGCAGTACTTC
.	TRBJ1-5	TRBV18	.	12	CASSPPSGPQHF	TGTGCCAGCTCACCACCGTCGGGACCCCAGCATTTT
.	TRBJ1-4	TRBV4-2	.	13	CASSLSTNEKLFF	TGTGCCAGCAGCCTCTCAACTAATGAAAAACTGTTTTTT
TRBD2	TRBJ2-7	TRBV30	.	13	CAWSSGRPFEQYF	TGTGCCTGGAGTAGCGGGAGACCCTTCGAGCAGTACTTC
.	TRBJ1-1	TRBV7-3	.	16	CASSPPQALPNTEAFF	TGTGCCAGCAGCCCACCCCAGGCGCTACCTAACACTGAAGCTTTCTTT
TRBD1	TRBJ1-1	TRBV10-3	.	15	CAIRESGQGNTEAFF	TGTGCCATCAGGGAATCGGGACAGGGGAACACTGAAGCTTTCTTT
TRBD2	TRBJ2-7	TRBV29-1	.	14	CSVRGGLTSGEQYF	TGCAGCGTTCGTGGGGGCCTTACTAGCGGTGAGCAGTACTTC
TRBD2	TRBJ2-5	TRBV9	few	16	CASSVLAGGSFETQYF	TGTGCCAGCAGCGTTTTAGCGGGAGGTTCGTTTGAGACCCAGTACTTC
.	TRBJ2-3	TRBV7-2	.	18	CASSPESSHFILLDTQYF	TGTGCCAGCAGCCCCGAATCTAGCCACTTCATTCTTTTAGATACGCAGTATTTT
.	TRBJ2-7	TRBV28	.	13	CASNPGQSYEQYF	TGTGCCAGCAACCCAGGACAGTCCTACGAGCAGTACTTC
.	TRBJ2-7	TRBV11-2	.	17	CASSLGGGGRGTYEQYF	TGTGCCAGCAGCTTAGGGGGGGGCGGCAGAGGAACCTACGAGCAGTACTTC
TRBD2	TRBJ2-1	TRBV7-3	.	15	CASSLTLTSGNEQFF	TGTGCCAGCAGCTTAACGCTAACTAGCGGCAATGAGCAGTTCTTC